The next 5 T cell receptor beta chains were all read from a single sample in a study of blood T cells in healthy people across ages. Then a second PCR, running about 6 to 12 cycles, was carried out with a sample-barcoded 5' primer and a J-beta primer mix. TCRdb ran MiXCR on the 5' RACE reads and lists one entry per CDR3 protein. The sample lists around 1,800,000 distinct CDR3 sequences, approximately 40% occurring once. The sample consisted of blood. The receptor set was obtained from a human donor in good health.

V usage is TRBV11-2 and J usage is TRBJ1-2, with D tentatively TRBD1 (6 bases). Looked up from germline, CDR1 is SGHAT and CDR2 is FQNNGV. The CDR3 has 16 residues. V was cut by 5 bases and J by 5 bases, with 21 bases left in between. The DNA for the CDR3 is TGTGCCAGCAGCCGAATCCGGGACACCATCCTTTATGGCTACACCTTC. Protein: CASSRIRDTILYGYTF.

The chain couples TRBV7-2 to TRBJ1-1; possible D gene TRBD1, 6 bases. The CDR3 runs to 17 residues. Germline assignment: CDR1 SGHTA and CDR2 FQGNSA. The germline V and J ends were trimmed by 3 bases and 4 bases, with 21 bases remaining between them. The CDR3 reads CASSLRGGGGGPTEAFF. For the CDR3, the DNA is TGTGCCAGCAGCTTGAGGGGAGGGGGGGGCGGTCCCACTGAAGCTTTCTTT.

This clonotype was observed at least ten times. The chain carries TRBV7-2 and TRBJ2-1; no clear D gene. The CDR3 contains 13 residues. Trimming stripped 2 bases from V and 4 bases from J, with 6 bases between. From germline, CDR1 is SGHTA and CDR2 FQGNSA. CDR3: CASSLLGYNEQFF. The DNA of the CDR3 is TGTGCCAGCAGCTTACTCGGTTACAATGAGCAGTTCTTC. Variable domain in full (rest from reference TRBV7-2 and TRBJ2-1): GAGVSQSPSNKVTEKGKDVELRCDPISGHTALYWYRQSLGQGLEFLIYFQGNSAPDKSGLPSDRFSAERTGGSVSTLTIQRTQQEDSAVYLCASSLLGYNEQFFGPGTRLTVL.

The chain is built from TRBV4-2 and TRBJ2-3; 8 bases are shared with TRBD2. The CDR3 is 18 residues long. J was trimmed by 0 bases and V by 1 base; bases with no gene match: 9. Germline V gene sequence: CDR1 LGHNA, CDR2 YNFKEQ. The CDR3 loop is CASSQAGGLVGSTDTQYF. The CDR3 coding sequence is TGTGCCAGCAGCCAAGCGGGAGGGCTAGTAGGTAGCACAGATACGCAGTATTTT.

This clonotype was counted only a few times. This sequence joins TRBV7-6 and TRBJ2-4, with 7 positions matching TRBD1. This CDR3 spans 17 amino acids. J was trimmed by 2 bases and V by 0 bases; bases with no gene match: 7. Germline values: CDR1 SGHVS, CDR2 FNYEAQ. CDR3 in amino acids: CASSLAPRGGSKNIQYF. The DNA of the CDR3 is TGTGCCAGCAGCTTAGCGCCCAGAGGGGGCTCCAAAAACATTCAGTACTTC.